This T cell receptor beta chain was profiled in a study of blood T cells in healthy people across ages. Staff drew 9 to 10 milliliters of peripheral blood from each donor. There are 14 residues in the CDR3. After removal of 7 bases from V and 5 bases from J, the junction contained 7 bases not matched to a gene. Looked up from germline, CDR1 is MGHDK and CDR2 is SYGVNS. This clonotype was seen a handful of times. Primed by a sample-barcoded 5' primer and a J-beta primer mix, a second PCR proceeded for roughly 6 to 12 cycles. A single record per CDR3 protein comes from TCRdb applying MiXCR to the 5' RACE reads. In the table there are 1.5 million to 2 million distinct CDR3 sequences, under 30% of which are singletons.

The sequenced sample was blood. The V gene is TRBV25-1, the J gene TRBJ2-3; the match to TRBD1 covers 9 bases. The receptor was isolated from a woman aged 25 to 45 in good health. As DNA, the CDR3 is TGTGCCAGCACCGGGACAGGGAATTTAGATACGCAGTATTTT. Amino acid sequence: CASTGTGNLDTQYF.